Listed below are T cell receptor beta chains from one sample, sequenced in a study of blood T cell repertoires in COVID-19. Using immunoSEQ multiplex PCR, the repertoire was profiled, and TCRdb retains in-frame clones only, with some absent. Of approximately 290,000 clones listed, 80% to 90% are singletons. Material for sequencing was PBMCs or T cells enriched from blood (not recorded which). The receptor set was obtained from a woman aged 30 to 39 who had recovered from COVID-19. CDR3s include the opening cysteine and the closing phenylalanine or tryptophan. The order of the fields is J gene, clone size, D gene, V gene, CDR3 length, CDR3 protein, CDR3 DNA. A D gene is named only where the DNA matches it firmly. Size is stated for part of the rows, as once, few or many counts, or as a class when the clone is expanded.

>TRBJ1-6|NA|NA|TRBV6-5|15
CASRSTGGFNSPLHF
TGTGCCAGCAGGTCCACGGGGGGGTTTAATTCACCCCTCCACTTT
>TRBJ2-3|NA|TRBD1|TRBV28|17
CASSPKTGTGGGDTQYF
TGTGCCAGCAGTCCAAAAACCGGGACAGGGGGCGGAGATACGCAGTATTTT
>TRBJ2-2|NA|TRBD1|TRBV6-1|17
CASSGDWDRLNTGELFF
TGTGCCAGCAGTGGAGACTGGGACAGGCTTAACACCGGGGAGCTGTTTTTT
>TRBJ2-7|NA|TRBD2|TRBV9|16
CASSVAPLAGGGEQYF
TGTGCCAGCAGCGTAGCCCCACTAGCGGGAGGGGGCGAGCAGTACTTC
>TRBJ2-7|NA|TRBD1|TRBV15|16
CATSRGGGVSVYEQYF
TGTGCCACCAGCAGAGGAGGGGGCGTTTCAGTGTACGAGCAGTACTTC
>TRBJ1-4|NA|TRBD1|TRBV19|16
CASSNWVEDRDEKLFF
TGTGCCAGTAGTAATTGGGTCGAAGACAGGGATGAAAAACTGTTTTTT
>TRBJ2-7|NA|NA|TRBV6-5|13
CASSYPNGGEGYF
TGTGCCAGCAGTTACCCGAACGGAGGAGAGGGGTACTTC
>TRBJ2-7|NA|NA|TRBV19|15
CASSINARDFYEQYF
TGTGCCAGTAGTATAAATGCCAGGGATTTCTACGAGCAGTACTTC
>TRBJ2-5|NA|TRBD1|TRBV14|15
CASSQIDRGYETQYF
TGTGCCAGCAGCCAGATAGACAGGGGGTATGAGACCCAGTACTTC
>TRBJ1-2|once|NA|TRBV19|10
CASRGGDYTF
TGTGCCAGTAGGGGCGGGGACTACACCTTC
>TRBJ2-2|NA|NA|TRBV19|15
CASSIVTLGAGELFF
TGTGCCAGTAGTATAGTGACCCTAGGGGCCGGGGAGCTGTTTTTT
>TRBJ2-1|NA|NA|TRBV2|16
CASSESAGYSYNEQFF
TGTGCCAGCAGTGAGTCTGCGGGATACTCCTACAATGAGCAGTTCTTC
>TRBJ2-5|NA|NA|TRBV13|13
CASRDDRQETQYF
TGTGCCAGCAGAGATGACAGACAAGAGACCCAGTACTTC
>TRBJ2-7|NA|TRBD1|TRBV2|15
CASRSIQGASYEQYF
TGTGCCAGCAGATCTATACAGGGGGCTTCATACGAGCAGTACTTC
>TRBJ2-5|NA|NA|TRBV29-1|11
CSVGIGETQYF
TGCAGCGTCGGTATCGGGGAGACCCAGTACTTC
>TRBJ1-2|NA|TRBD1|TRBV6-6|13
CASSYSTGEGYTF
TGTGCCAGCAGTTATTCGACAGGGGAAGGCTACACCTTC
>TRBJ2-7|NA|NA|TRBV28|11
CASSLVYEQYF
TGTGCCAGCAGTCTCGTCTACGAGCAGTACTTC